This T cell receptor beta chain is from a study of cytomegalovirus exposure and HLA in healthy donors. Notes on the study in general: A later analysis by the authors found several of the most significant clusters apparently linked to common viral pathogens.

The CDR3 has 16 residues. CDR1 is LNHNV and CDR2 is YYDKDF in the germline V gene (reference sequence). With V trimmed by 3 bases and J by 2 bases, 7 bases remained unmatched. Healthy bone marrow donors made up the donors. PCR amplification relied on 60 Vbeta primers (plus 13 Jbeta primers). Profiling relied on immunoSEQ multiplex PCR, and the TCRdb table lists in-frame clones only, not all of them. The table lists approximately 150,000 clones, 65% to 90% of them singletons. About this clone itself: The antigen is unknown.

The TCR sequence derives from a human donor in good health. V is TRBV15 and J is TRBJ2-3; 8 nucleotides align to TRBD2. Source material: PBMCs. The DNA for the CDR3 is TGTGCCACCAGCAGCCCCGGGGGGGATAACACAGATACGCAGTATTTT. Translating gives CATSSPGGDNTDTQYF.